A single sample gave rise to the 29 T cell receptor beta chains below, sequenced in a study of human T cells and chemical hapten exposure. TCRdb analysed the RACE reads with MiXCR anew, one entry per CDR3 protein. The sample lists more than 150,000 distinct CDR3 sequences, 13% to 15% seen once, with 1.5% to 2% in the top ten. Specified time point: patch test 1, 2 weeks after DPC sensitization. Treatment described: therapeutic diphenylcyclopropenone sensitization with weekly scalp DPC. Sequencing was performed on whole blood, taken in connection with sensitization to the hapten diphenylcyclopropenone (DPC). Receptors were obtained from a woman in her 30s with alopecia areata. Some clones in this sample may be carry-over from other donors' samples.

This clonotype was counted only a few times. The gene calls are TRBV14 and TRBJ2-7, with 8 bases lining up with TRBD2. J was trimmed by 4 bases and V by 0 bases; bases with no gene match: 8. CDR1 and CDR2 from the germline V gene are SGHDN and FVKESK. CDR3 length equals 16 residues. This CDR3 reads CASSQELAARDYEQYF. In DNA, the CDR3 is TGTGCCAGCAGCCAAGAACTAGCGGCAAGAGATTACGAGCAGTACTTC.

CDR3 in amino acids: CASSLDGDLSQHF. The DNA for the CDR3 is TGTGCCAGCAGCTTAGACGGGGATCTGTCCCAGCATTTT. V and J are TRBV7-2 and TRBJ1-5; D remains ambiguous. The V and J ends lost 1 base and 11 bases respectively, with 12 bases between them. CDR3 length equals 13 residues. CDR1 is SGHTA, CDR2 FQGNSA, per germline.

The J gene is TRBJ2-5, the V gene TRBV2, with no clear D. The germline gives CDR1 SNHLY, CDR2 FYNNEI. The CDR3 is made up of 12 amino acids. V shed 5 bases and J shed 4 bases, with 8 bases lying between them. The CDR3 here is CASSSSPETQYF. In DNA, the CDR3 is TGTGCCAGCAGTTCCAGCCCAGAGACCCAGTACTTC.

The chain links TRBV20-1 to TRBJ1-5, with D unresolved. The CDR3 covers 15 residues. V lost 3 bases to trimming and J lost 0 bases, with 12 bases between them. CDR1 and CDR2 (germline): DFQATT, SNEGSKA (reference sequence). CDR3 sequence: CSASGRGYSNQPQHF. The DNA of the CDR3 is TGCAGTGCTAGCGGCCGCGGATATAGCAATCAGCCCCAGCATTTT.

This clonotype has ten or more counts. In DNA, the CDR3 is TGCAGCGTTGAACGGACCACAGATACGCAGTATTTT. It translates to CSVERTTDTQYF. The gene calls are TRBV29-1 and TRBJ2-3; D gene unclear. The CDR3 has 12 amino acids. The V end lost 2 bases, the J end lost 2 bases, and 5 bases lay between the germline ends. Germline CDR1 reads SQVTM; CDR2 reads ANQGSEA.

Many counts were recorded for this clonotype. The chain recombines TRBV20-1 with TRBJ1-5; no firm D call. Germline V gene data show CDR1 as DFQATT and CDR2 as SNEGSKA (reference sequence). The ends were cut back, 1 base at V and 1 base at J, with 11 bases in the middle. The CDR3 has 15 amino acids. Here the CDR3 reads CSARGTGLSNQPQHF. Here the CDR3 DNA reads TGCAGTGCTAGAGGGACGGGTTTGAGCAATCAGCCCCAGCATTTT.

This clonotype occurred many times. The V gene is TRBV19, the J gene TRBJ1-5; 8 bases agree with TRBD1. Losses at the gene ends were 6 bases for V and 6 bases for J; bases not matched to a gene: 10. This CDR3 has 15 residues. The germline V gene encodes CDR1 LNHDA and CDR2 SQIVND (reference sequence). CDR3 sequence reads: CASSRPTGAGQPQHF. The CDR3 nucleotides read TGTGCCAGTAGCCGCCCGACAGGGGCGGGTCAGCCCCAGCATTTT.

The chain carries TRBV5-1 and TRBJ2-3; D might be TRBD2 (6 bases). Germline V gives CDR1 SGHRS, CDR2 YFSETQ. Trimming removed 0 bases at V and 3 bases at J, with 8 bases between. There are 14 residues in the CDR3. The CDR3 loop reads CASSLVRGTDTQYF. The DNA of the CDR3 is TGCGCCAGCAGCTTGGTTCGGGGGACAGATACGCAGTATTTT.

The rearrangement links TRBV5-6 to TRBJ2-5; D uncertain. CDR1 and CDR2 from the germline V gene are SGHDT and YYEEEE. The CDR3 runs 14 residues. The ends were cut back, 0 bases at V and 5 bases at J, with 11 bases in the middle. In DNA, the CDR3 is TGTGCCAGCAGCTTGGCCTTACGGTCGGAGACCCAGTACTTC. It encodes CASSLALRSETQYF.

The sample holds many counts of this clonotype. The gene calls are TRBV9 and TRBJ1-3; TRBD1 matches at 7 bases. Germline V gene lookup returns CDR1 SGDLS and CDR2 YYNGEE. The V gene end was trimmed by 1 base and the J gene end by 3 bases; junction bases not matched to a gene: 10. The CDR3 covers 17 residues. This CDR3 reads CASSVHDTGVGGNTIYF. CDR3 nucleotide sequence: TGTGCCAGCAGCGTACACGATACAGGGGTCGGTGGAAACACCATATATTTT.

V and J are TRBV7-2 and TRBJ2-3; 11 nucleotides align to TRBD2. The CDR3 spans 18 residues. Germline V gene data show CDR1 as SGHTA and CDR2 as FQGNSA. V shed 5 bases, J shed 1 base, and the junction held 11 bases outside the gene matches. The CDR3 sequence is CASSPHPGLADGTDTQYF. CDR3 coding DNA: TGTGCCAGCAGCCCTCATCCGGGACTAGCGGACGGCACAGATACGCAGTATTTT.

The DNA for the CDR3 is TGCAGTGGCTTGGGGTCCGCGGGAAAATCGGACGAGCAGTACTTC. It codes for CSGLGSAGKSDEQYF. The rearrangement joins TRBV20-1 to TRBJ2-7; possible D gene TRBD2, 6 bases. The ends were cut back, 7 bases at V and 5 bases at J, with 24 bases in the middle. From germline, CDR1 is DFQATT and CDR2 SNEGSKA (reference sequence). The CDR3 sequence is 15 residues long.

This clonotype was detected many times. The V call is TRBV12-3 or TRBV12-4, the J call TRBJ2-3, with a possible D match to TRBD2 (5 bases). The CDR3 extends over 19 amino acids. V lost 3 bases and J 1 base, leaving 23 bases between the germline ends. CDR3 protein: CASSLRVWRSVGGTDTQYF. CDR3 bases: TGTGCCAGCAGTTTGCGGGTCTGGCGGTCCGTCGGCGGCACAGATACGCAGTATTTT.

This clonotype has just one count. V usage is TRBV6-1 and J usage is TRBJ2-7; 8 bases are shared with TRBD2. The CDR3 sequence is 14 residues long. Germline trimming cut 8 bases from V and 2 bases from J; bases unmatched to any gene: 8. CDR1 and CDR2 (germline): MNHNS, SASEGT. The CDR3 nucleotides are TGTGCCAGCCGAGGTGGTAGCGGGGCCTACGAGCAGTACTTC. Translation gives CASRGGSGAYEQYF.

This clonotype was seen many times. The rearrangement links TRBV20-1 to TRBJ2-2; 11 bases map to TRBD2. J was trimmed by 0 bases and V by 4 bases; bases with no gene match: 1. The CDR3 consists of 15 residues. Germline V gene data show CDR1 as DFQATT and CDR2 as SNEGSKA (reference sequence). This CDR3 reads CSAILAGANTGELFF. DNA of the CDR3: TGCAGTGCTATACTAGCGGGGGCGAACACCGGGGAGCTGTTTTTT.

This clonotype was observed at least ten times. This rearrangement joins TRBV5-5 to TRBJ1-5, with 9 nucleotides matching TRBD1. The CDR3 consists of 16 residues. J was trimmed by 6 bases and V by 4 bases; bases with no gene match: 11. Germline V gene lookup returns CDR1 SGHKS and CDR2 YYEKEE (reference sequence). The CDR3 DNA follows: TGTGCCAGCAGCATTTCACAGGGGGCAGGGAGTCAGCCCCAGCATTTT. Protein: CASSISQGAGSQPQHF.

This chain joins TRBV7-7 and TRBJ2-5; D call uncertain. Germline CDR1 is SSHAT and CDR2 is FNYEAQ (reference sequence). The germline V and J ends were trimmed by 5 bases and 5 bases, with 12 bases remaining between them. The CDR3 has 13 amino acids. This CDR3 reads CASSPHGLETQYF. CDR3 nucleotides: TGTGCCAGCAGCCCCCACGGGTTGGAGACCCAGTACTTC.

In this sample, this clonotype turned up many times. The CDR3 protein is CASSLSLAGGREQYF. For the CDR3, the DNA is TGCGCCAGCAGCTTGTCACTAGCGGGAGGCCGGGAGCAGTACTTC. The chain combines TRBV5-1 with TRBJ2-7; TRBD2 agrees at 12 bases. The CDR3 is 15 amino acids. Germline-derived CDR1 and CDR2 are SGHRS and YFSETQ. The V and J ends lost 1 base and 7 bases, in that order; junction bases with no gene match: 6.

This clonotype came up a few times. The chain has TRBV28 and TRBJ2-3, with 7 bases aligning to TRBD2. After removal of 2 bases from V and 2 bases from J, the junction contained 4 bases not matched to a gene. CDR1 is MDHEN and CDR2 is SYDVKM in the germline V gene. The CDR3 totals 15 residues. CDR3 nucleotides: TGTGCCAGCAGTTTAGCTGCGGGGGTCACAGATACGCAGTATTTT. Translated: CASSLAAGVTDTQYF.

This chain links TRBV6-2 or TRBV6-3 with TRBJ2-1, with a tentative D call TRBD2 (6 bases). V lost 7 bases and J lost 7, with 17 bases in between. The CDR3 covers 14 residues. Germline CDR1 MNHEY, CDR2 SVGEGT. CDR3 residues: CASTTSRPTNEQFF. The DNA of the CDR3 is TGTGCCAGCACAACTAGCCGCCCGACGAATGAGCAGTTCTTC.

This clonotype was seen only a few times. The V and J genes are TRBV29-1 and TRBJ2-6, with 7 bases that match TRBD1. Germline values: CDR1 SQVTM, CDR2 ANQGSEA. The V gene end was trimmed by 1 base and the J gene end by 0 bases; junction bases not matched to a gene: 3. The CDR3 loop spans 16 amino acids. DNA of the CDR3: TGCAGCGTTGAAGGGACAGGTACCTCTGGGGCCAACGTCCTGACTTTC. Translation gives CSVEGTGTSGANVLTF.

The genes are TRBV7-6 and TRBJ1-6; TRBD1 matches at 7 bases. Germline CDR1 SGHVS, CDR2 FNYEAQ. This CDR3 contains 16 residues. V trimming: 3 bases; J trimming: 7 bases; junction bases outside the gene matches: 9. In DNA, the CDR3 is TGTGCCAGCAGCTTGACTGGACAGGCCCTCAATTCACCCCTCCACTTT. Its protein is CASSLTGQALNSPLHF.

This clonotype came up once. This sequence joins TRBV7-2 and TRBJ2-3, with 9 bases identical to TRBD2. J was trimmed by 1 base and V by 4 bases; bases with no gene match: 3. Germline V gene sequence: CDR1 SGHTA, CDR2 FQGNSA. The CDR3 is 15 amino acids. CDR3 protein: CASSWRTSGTDTQYF. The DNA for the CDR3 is TGTGCCAGCAGCTGGCGGACTAGCGGCACAGATACGCAGTATTTT.

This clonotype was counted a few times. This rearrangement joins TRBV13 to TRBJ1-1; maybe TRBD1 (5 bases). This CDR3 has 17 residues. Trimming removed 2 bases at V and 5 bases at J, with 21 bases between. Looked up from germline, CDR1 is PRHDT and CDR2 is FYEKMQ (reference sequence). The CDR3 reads CASSLTIGLTGGTEAFF. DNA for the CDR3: TGTGCCAGCAGCTTAACCATAGGTCTGACGGGGGGTACTGAAGCTTTCTTT.

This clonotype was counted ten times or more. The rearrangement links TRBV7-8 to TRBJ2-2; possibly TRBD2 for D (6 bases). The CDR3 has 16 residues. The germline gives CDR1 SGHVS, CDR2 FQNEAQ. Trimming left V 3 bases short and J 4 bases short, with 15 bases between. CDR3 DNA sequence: TGTGCCAGCAGCTTCCGAGTGGGAGGAGGCACCGGGGAGCTGTTTTTT. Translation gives CASSFRVGGGTGELFF. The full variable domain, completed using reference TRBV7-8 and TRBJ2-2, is GAGVSQSPRYKVAKRGQDVALRCDPISGHVSLFWYQQALGQGPEFLTYFQNEAQLDKSGLPSDRFFAERPEGSVSTLKIQRTQQEDSAVYLCASSFRVGGGTGELFFGEGSRLTVL.

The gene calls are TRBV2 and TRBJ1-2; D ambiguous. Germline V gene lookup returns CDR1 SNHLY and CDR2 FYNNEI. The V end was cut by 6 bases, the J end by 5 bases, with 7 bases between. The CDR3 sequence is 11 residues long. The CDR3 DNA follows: TGTGCCAGCAGGGTTAAATATGGCTACACCTTC. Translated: CASRVKYGYTF.

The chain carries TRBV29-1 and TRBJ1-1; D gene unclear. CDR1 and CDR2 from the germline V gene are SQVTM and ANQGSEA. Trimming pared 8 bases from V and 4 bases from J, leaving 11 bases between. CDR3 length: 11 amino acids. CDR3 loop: CSIGPGTEAFF. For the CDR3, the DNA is TGCAGCATCGGGCCGGGCACTGAAGCTTTCTTT.

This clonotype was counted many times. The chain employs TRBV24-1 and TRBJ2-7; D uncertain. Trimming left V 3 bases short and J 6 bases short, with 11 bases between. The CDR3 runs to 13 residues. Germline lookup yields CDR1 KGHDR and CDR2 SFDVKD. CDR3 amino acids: CATSDVIAGEQYF. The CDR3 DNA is TGTGCCACCAGTGATGTGATTGCCGGCGAGCAGTACTTC.

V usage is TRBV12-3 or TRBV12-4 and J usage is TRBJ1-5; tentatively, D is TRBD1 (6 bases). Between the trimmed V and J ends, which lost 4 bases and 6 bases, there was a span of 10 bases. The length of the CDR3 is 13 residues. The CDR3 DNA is TGTGCCAGCAGTTGGACAGAGAGTCAGCCCCAGCATTTT. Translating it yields CASSWTESQPQHF.